These 11 T cell receptor beta chains were all obtained from the same sample, sequenced in a study of post-analysis software for immune sequencing data (dated by TCRdb to 2015 to 2017). What the work shows at the level of the full study, not this receptor alone: Patients showed significantly higher frequencies than controls for five TRBV segments, among them TRBV5-6, TRBV5-1 and TRBV20-1.

Libraries were constructed by PCR. Sequencing used an Illumina HiSeq 2500. To reduce PCR and sequencing biases, unique molecular identifiers were incorporated into the TCR beta cDNA libraries. Starting from the raw public reads, TCRdb applied fastp trimming at Q25, assembled clones with MiXCR and retained in-frame beta chains. Each entry is one CDR3 protein sequence, shown with its most common DNA and genes. This sample holds 820,000 or so distinct CDR3 sequences; about 53% were observed only once. 4.6% of the sample is held by the ten biggest clonotypes. These receptors have no known antigen. Sequenced sample: blood. Source of these receptors: a girl aged 5-17 years with multiple sclerosis.

CDR3 region: CASSSTSGFYNEQFF. In DNA form, the CDR3 reads TGTGCCAGCAGCTCGACTAGCGGATTTTACAATGAGCAGTTCTTC. The chain combines TRBV5-6 with TRBJ2-1, with 9 bases identical to TRBD2. The germline V gene has CDR1 SGHDT and CDR2 YYEEEE. The ends lost 3 bases at V and 4 bases at J; junction bases unmatched: 5. The CDR3 consists of 15 residues.

This chain joins TRBV6-5 and TRBJ2-5, with D possibly called TRBD1 or TRBD2 (5 bases each). The J call may be in error: the DNA end matches TRBJ2-7 better. CDR1 and CDR2 (germline): MNHEY, SVGAGI. The CDR3 totals 15 residues. CDR3: CASSSTGTVSYEQYF. The CDR3 coding sequence is TGTGCCAGCAGTTCCACCGGGACGGTCTCCTACGAGCAGTACTTC.

J is TRBJ2-5 and V is TRBV6-5; the match to TRBD1 covers 7 bases. The CDR3 is 12 amino acids. Germline CDR1 MNHEY, CDR2 SVGAGI. After removal of 7 bases from V and 7 bases from J, the junction contained 6 bases not matched to a gene. CDR3 bases: TGTGCCAGCACTGGGACAGAAGGGACCCAGTACTTC. Residues: CASTGTEGTQYF.

The V call is TRBV9, the J call TRBJ2-7; D is undetermined. The CDR3 runs 15 residues. Trimming removed 0 bases at V and 0 bases at J, with 10 bases between. CDR1 and CDR2 from the germline V gene are SGDLS and YYNGEE. CDR3 sequence reads: CASSVEAISSYEQYF. CDR3 sequence (DNA): TGTGCCAGCAGCGTAGAGGCTATTAGCTCCTACGAGCAGTACTTC.

Concerning this clonotype itself: Sequence at one end of the junction differs from germline and may be a read error. V usage is TRBV5-1 and J usage is TRBJ1-1; 7 bases map to TRBD1. Germline CDR1 reads SGHRS; CDR2 reads YFSETQ. CDR3 length equals 16 residues. Written as DNA, the CDR3 is TGCGCCATCAGCTTGGAGGGACAGCTCTTGAACACTGAAGCTTTCTTT. This encodes CAISLEGQLLNTEAFF.

This clonotype was seen only a few times. Written as DNA, the CDR3 is TGCAGTGCTTCCTGGACTAGCGGGGGATCCTACAATGAGCAGTTCTTC. Residues: CSASWTSGGSYNEQFF. The chain joins TRBV20-1 to TRBJ2-1; the match to TRBD2 covers 13 bases. CDR1 and CDR2 from the germline V gene are DFQATT and SNEGSKA (reference sequence). The V segment lost 5 bases and the J segment 1 base; nucleotides outside the gene matches: 5. This CDR3 contains 16 residues.

V and J are TRBV6-1 and TRBJ2-3, with a weak D call TRBD2 (5 bases). Germline loops: CDR1 MNHNS, CDR2 SASEGT. CDR3 length: 11 amino acids. V shed 6 bases and J shed 5 bases, with 6 bases lying between them. The CDR3 here is CASRAGDTQYF. CDR3 bases: TGTGCCAGCAGGGCGGGAGATACGCAGTATTTT.

This clonotype came up a few times. This chain joins TRBV27 and TRBJ2-1; tentative D call: TRBD2 (5 bases). From germline, CDR1 is MNHEY and CDR2 SMNVEV (reference sequence). The germline V and J ends were trimmed by 3 bases and 10 bases, with 22 bases remaining between them. CDR3 length: 16 residues. The CDR3 nucleotides read TGTGCCAGCAGTTTCTCGGACTCCCGACTCCCCGGAGAGCAGTTCTTC. Amino acids: CASSFSDSRLPGEQFF.

The CDR3 region is CSAHLGVGSQETQYF. CDR3 coding DNA: TGCAGCGCACACCTGGGAGTTGGGAGCCAAGAGACCCAGTACTTC. J is TRBJ2-5 and V is TRBV29-1, with a possible D match to TRBD2 (5 bases). Trimming left V 7 bases short and J 1 base short, with 19 bases between. CDR3 length equals 15 residues. Germline CDR1 SQVTM, CDR2 ANQGSEA.

The gene calls are TRBV29-1 and TRBJ1-1; D is ambiguous. CDR3 length: 9 amino acids. Germline V gene data show CDR1 as SQVTM and CDR2 as ANQGSEA. V lost 4 bases and J 11 bases, leaving 8 bases between the germline ends. Here the CDR3 reads CSVGGSAFF. CDR3 DNA: TGCAGCGTTGGGGGATCCGCTTTCTTT.

The chain carries TRBV10-3 and TRBJ1-5, with TRBD1 matching 9 bases. Trimming at V came to 6 bases and at J to 5 bases, leaving 8 bases not matched to a gene. CDR3 length equals 15 residues. The germline gives CDR1 ENHRY, CDR2 SYGVKD. The chain's CDR3 is CAISKGGQGDQPQHF. For the CDR3, the DNA is TGTGCCATCAGCAAAGGGGGACAGGGTGATCAGCCCCAGCATTTT.